A single sample is the source of the 20 T cell receptor beta chains below, sequenced in a study of naive and memory T cell subsets. Both TRBC1 and TRBC2 were covered by a beta constant-region primer of two equimolar oligonucleotides. The ligated cDNA underwent four PCR rounds using SP2 and nested alpha and beta constant-region primers. TCRdb re-called the UMI-ligation and nested PCR reads through MiXCR, storing one row per CDR3 protein. The sample lists 120,000 or so distinct CDR3 sequences; roughly 32% were seen once. The sequenced sample consisted of central memory CD4+ T cells from blood. Every receptor here comes from a human donor in good health.

This clonotype was picked up a small number of times. The rearrangement links TRBV28 to TRBJ2-5; D gene unclear. The CDR3 covers 12 residues. Germline V gene data show CDR1 as MDHEN and CDR2 as SYDVKM. V was trimmed by 7 bases and J by 3 bases, leaving 9 bases between them. CDR3 amino acids: CASKRVKETQYF. DNA for the CDR3: TGTGCCAGCAAGCGCGTGAAAGAGACCCAGTACTTC.

This clonotype has a handful of counts. V is TRBV6-5 and J is TRBJ2-1; no firm D call. The CDR3 length is 13 residues. Trimming took 6 bases from V and 5 from J, leaving 11 bases between them. Germline V gene data show CDR1 as MNHEY and CDR2 as SVGAGI. The CDR3 nucleotides read TGTGCCAGCAGACATAGTGGTAACAATGAGCAGTTCTTC. It is translated as CASRHSGNNEQFF.

This clonotype has more than one count but fewer than ten. The chain combines TRBV6-2 or TRBV6-3 with TRBJ1-2, with D unresolved. Germline CDR1 reads MNHEY; CDR2 reads SVGEGT. V was trimmed by 2 bases and J by 4 bases, leaving 11 bases between them. The CDR3 extends over 14 amino acids. CDR3 region: CASSYGGPAYGYTF. The CDR3 DNA is TGTGCCAGCAGTTACGGTGGTCCCGCCTATGGCTACACCTTC.

This chain connects TRBV7-8 to TRBJ1-6; 9 bases are a match to TRBD1. The CDR3 loop spans 14 amino acids. Germline loops: CDR1 SGHVS, CDR2 FQNEAQ. V was pared by 4 bases and J by 9 bases, with 4 bases of the junction left unmatched. The CDR3 spells CASSSGQGSSPLHF. CDR3 DNA: TGTGCCAGCAGCTCGGGACAGGGATCTTCACCCCTCCACTTT.

This clonotype occurred many times. This chain uses TRBV10-2 with TRBJ1-6; D unclear. V was shortened by 3 bases and J by 9 bases, with 6 bases between the two germline ends. This CDR3 contains 12 residues. Germline-derived CDR1 and CDR2 are WSHSY and SAAADI. The DNA for the CDR3 is TGCGCCAGCAGTGATCAGGTTTCACCCCTCCACTTT. Translated: CASSDQVSPLHF.

The gene calls are TRBV7-7 and TRBJ2-1, with a tentative D call TRBD2 (6 bases). V was trimmed by 0 bases and J by 6 bases, leaving 12 bases between them. CDR1 SSHAT and CDR2 FNYEAQ come from the germline V gene (reference sequence). This CDR3 contains 15 residues. The CDR3 reads CASSLAGGIGNEQFF. The CDR3 region has the DNA TGTGCCAGCAGCTTAGCGGGCGGGATCGGCAATGAGCAGTTCTTC.

This clonotype was seen at least ten times. The chain employs TRBV20-1 and TRBJ1-5; no definite D call. The V end lost 0 bases, the J end lost 1 base, and 13 bases lay between the germline ends. This CDR3 comprises 16 residues. Germline values: CDR1 DFQATT, CDR2 SNEGSKA (reference sequence). The CDR3 DNA is TGCAGTGCTAGAGATGCAGCAGTTTTAAGCAATCAGCCCCAGCATTTT. It encodes CSARDAAVLSNQPQHF.

The rearrangement uses TRBV15 and TRBJ2-3; 9 bases align to TRBD2. J lost 4 bases, V lost 0 bases, and 2 bases had no gene match. The CDR3 is 15 residues long. Germline CDR1 is LNHNV and CDR2 is YYDKDF (reference sequence). This CDR3 is CATSRDLAGPDTQYF. CDR3 coding DNA: TGTGCCACCAGCAGAGATCTAGCGGGACCAGATACGCAGTATTTT.

This clonotype was recorded once. The chain carries TRBV7-2 and TRBJ1-6; possibly TRBD1 for D (5 bases). V shed 5 bases and J shed 10 bases, with 15 bases lying between them. Germline values: CDR1 SGHTA, CDR2 FQGNSA. The CDR3 is 14 amino acids. The CDR3 region is CASSPLGEGSPLHF. The CDR3 DNA reads TGTGCCAGCAGCCCCCTGGGGGAGGGATCACCCCTCCACTTT.

The CDR3 loop reads CAWNWGRGKNIQYF. In nucleotides, the CDR3 is TGTGCCTGGAACTGGGGCCGTGGCAAAAACATTCAGTACTTC. The chain combines TRBV30 with TRBJ2-4, with a tentative D call TRBD1 (5 bases). Trimming shortened V by 4 bases and J by 3 bases, and 13 bases separated the two germline ends. CDR3 length: 14 amino acids. CDR1 and CDR2 from the germline V gene are GTSNPN and SVGIG (reference sequence).

The chain recombines TRBV5-1 with TRBJ1-4; D unclear. The CDR3 sequence is 14 residues long. Looked up from germline, CDR1 is SGHRS and CDR2 is YFSETQ. Trimming took off 1 base at V and 4 bases at J, with 8 bases between the two ends. The CDR3 DNA is TGCGCCAGCAGCTTGCCCGGAGGTAATGAAAAACTGTTTTTT. It yields the protein CASSLPGGNEKLFF.

The chain links TRBV10-2 to TRBJ1-2; D unresolved. Trimming cost V 2 bases and J 5 bases, with 18 bases left between them. The CDR3 runs 16 residues. Germline V CDR1 and CDR2: WSHSY, SAAADI. The DNA of the CDR3 is TGCGCCAGCAGTGAGCCCCGACCCTGGCTAGGTTATGGCTACACCTTC. This gives the protein CASSEPRPWLGYGYTF.

This clonotype was seen more than once but under ten times. The chain has TRBV28 and TRBJ2-3; a weak D match, TRBD2 (5 bases). Germline lookup yields CDR1 MDHEN and CDR2 SYDVKM. The CDR3 sequence is 16 residues long. V shed 5 bases and J shed 7 bases, with 22 bases lying between them. DNA for the CDR3: TGTGCCAGCAGTCCCGGGATTCTAATCACGGCACATACGCAGTATTTT. Its protein is CASSPGILITAHTQYF.

The chain has TRBV7-2 and TRBJ2-2; the match to TRBD2 covers 8 bases. CDR1 SGHTA and CDR2 FQGNSA come from the germline V gene. Trimming removed 4 bases from V and 1 base from J; junction bases left unmatched: 5. The CDR3 contains 16 residues. CDR3 DNA: TGTGCCAGCAGCTCCTGGACTAGCAGGAACACCGGGGAGCTGTTTTTT. This gives the protein CASSSWTSRNTGELFF.

About this clonotype itself: The junction departs from germline at one end; a sequencing error may be responsible. The gene calls are TRBV6-6 and TRBJ2-1; 7 positions agree with TRBD2. In germline, CDR1 is MNHNY, CDR2 SVGAGI (reference sequence). The CDR3 has 13 amino acids. The chain's CDR3 is CASTPSWRERVLF. The CDR3 region has the DNA TGTGCCAGCACCCCGAGTTGGCGGGAGAGGGTCCTCTTC.

This clonotype has only a few counts. This chain links TRBV18 with TRBJ2-3; TRBD2 might be the D (5 bases). CDR3 size: 12 residues. Trimming removed 8 bases at V and 4 bases at J, with 10 bases between. Germline V gene sequence: CDR1 KGHSH, CDR2 LQKENI. CDR3 DNA: TGTGCCAGCGCAAGCGGTTCAGATACGCAGTATTTT. Residues: CASASGSDTQYF.

The rearrangement uses TRBV30 and TRBJ2-7; D perhaps matches TRBD2 (6 bases). V shed 3 bases and J shed 4 bases, with 13 bases lying between them. Germline V gene data show CDR1 as GTSNPN and CDR2 as SVGIG (reference sequence). The CDR3 loop spans 13 amino acids. CDR3 sequence (DNA): TGTGCCTGGAGGGAGGGACTGCTTTACGAGCAGTACTTC. Residues: CAWREGLLYEQYF.

This clonotype was counted at least ten times. CDR3 DNA sequence: TGTGCCAGCCGGGACAGCTCGTATAGCAATCAGCCCCAGCATTTT. Its protein is CASRDSSYSNQPQHF. The chain couples TRBV12-3 or TRBV12-4 to TRBJ1-5, with 7 bases fitting TRBD1. V lost 8 bases to trimming and J lost 0 bases; unmatched junction nucleotides: 7. The CDR3 extends over 15 amino acids.

This clonotype was seen a few times. The chain's CDR3 is CASSVGGTSGWGDEQFF. DNA of the CDR3: TGTGCCAGCAGCGTAGGAGGGACTAGCGGGTGGGGCGATGAGCAGTTCTTC. The rearrangement links TRBV9 to TRBJ2-1; 12 bases line up with TRBD2. CDR1 and CDR2 (germline): SGDLS, YYNGEE. The CDR3 loop spans 17 amino acids. The junction had 9 bases not matched to a gene; V was cut back by 0 bases and J by 8 bases.

The chain uses TRBV5-1 and TRBJ2-5, with 7 bases aligning to TRBD1. The germline gives CDR1 SGHRS, CDR2 YFSETQ. The CDR3 contains 16 residues. Trimming cost V 4 bases and J 5 bases; bases outside gene matches: 14. CDR3 sequence reads: CASSPKLRQGEETQYF. CDR3 bases: TGCGCCAGCAGCCCAAAACTAAGACAGGGTGAGGAGACCCAGTACTTC.